This TCR beta chain was profiled in a study of T cells after yellow fever vaccination (dated by TCRdb to about 2019). General notes on the study: The SMART-Seq v4 Ultra Low Input RNA kit was used to prepare libraries from fractions with low cell numbers. To follow T-cell clones before and after primary and booster YFV17D yellow fever vaccination, bulk TCR alpha and beta repertoires were sequenced over time. The cohort comprised two healthy male donors, one aged 18 to 29 and one aged 30 to 40 years. Blood samples were taken at several timepoints before and after primary and secondary immunization, and bulk PBMC replicates and cell subsets were isolated. Summary of the overall study and its limitations: Computational filtering was required because FACS-sorted repertoires could contain abundant contaminating clonotypes from the bulk population. The secondary T-cell response was weaker than the primary response but faster, peaking on day 5 instead of day 15. A small fraction of clonotypes appeared in both the CD4 and CD8 compartments, likely as a result of convergent recombination. Because the study included only a couple of donors, the extent to which the findings can be generalized is limited. Most clones expanded after primary vaccination were re-detected after the booster (about 95% of CD4 and 88% of CD8), suggesting broad memory maintenance.

Including the terminal cysteine and phenylalanine, the CDR3 comprises 15 residues. The sequence is cut down to CDR3 DNA, 45 bases in frame from base 1. The germline V gene sets CDR1 to SQVTM and CDR2 to ANQGSEA. V and J lose 4 bases and 3 bases, and a span of 18 bases separates them. Reads for this sample came from an Illumina NovaSeq 6000. Synthesis of TCR cDNA relied on 5'RACE template switching, a step that introduced a universal primer site along with unique molecular identifiers. Priming for cDNA synthesis came from both the TCR alpha and TCR beta constant segments. Library amplification used two PCR steps, and the second PCR step added sample barcodes and sequencing adapters. Sequencing of libraries was performed on Illumina HiSeq 2500 (2x100 bp) or NovaSeq (2x150 bp). In the source study's methods: MIGEC was used to demultiplex reads and collapse the reads into UMI consensus sequences, and MiXCR was used for V(D)J alignment. Using edgeR on replicate PBMC samples, clonotypes were called vaccine-responding if FDR was below 0.01 and the log2 fold change was above 5 up to day 15. Each bulk clonotype received a CD4 or CD8 identity based on whether the sequenced CD4 or CD8 repertoire contained that clonotype at higher abundance. TCRdb ran its own pipeline on the public reads, namely fastp trimming at Q25 and MiXCR clone calling, and kept in-frame beta chains. Each entry merges the rows of one CDR3 protein and shows their most common DNA and genes. The V and J calls were determined by TCRdb, not by the authors. A total of 280,000 or so distinct CDR3 sequences appear in this sample, around 10% of them only once. The biggest ten clones account for around 3.4% of the sample.

This clonotype was detected ten times or more. This receptor's antigen is unknown. No base quality information exists; no much larger clone differs at one position. Reading the label with the study, this specimen's treatment or condition is: live attenuated yellow fever vaccine strain. PBMCs were isolated from peripheral blood using a standard Ficoll-Paque protocol. Dynabeads CD4 and CD8 positive selection kits were used to isolate CD4 and CD8 T-cell fractions. TriZol was used to extract RNA from bulk PBMCs, from CD4 and CD8 fractions, and from dextramer-positive and dextramer-negative fractions. The starting material was CD4+ T cells sorted from PBMCs, obtained 5 days after the yellow fever booster vaccination. Rearrangement joined TRBV29-1 to TRBJ1-2; a tentative D call is TRBD1 (6 bases match). The receptor's source is a man younger than 35 who received the YFV17D yellow fever vaccine. The DNA sequence is TGCAGCGTTGTCGCGGACAGTCGCCGTTACTATGGCTACACCTTC. Its protein reads: CSVVADSRRYYGYTF.